The T cell receptor (beta chain) described here comes from a study of cytomegalovirus exposure and HLA in healthy donors. As for the study in general: One earlier analysis, a look at 150 million to 200 million T cells, found some 110 million unique TCR beta sequences.

The PCR ran on 60 Vbeta and 13 Jbeta primers. Clones were sequenced by immunoSEQ multiplex PCR, and TCRdb holds only the in-frame ones, with some missing. The sample is made up of roughly 190,000 clones, and the top ten hold under 6.5% of it. Notes on this clone: As yet, its antigen is unknown.

The V end was cut by 4 bases, the J end by 3 bases, with 12 bases between. The CDR3 contains 15 residues. The germline V gene has CDR1 SNHLY and CDR2 FYNNEI. The study, taken as a whole, reports: Most TCR sequences were rare, but some public TCRs occurred in many donors. In a later analysis, CMV-associated beta chains were mostly HLA-associated, it appeared. A likely sequencing artifact accounted for one observed cluster of highly shared sequence variants.

The sample comprised PBMCs. This TCR came from a man in his thirties or forties in good health and CMV-seronegative. The rearrangement links TRBV2 to TRBJ2-2; weak D call: TRBD1 (6 bases). The CDR3 nucleotides are TGTGCCAGCAGTGGGCCTGGGGGCGACACCGGGGAGCTGTTTTTT. It is translated as CASSGPGGDTGELFF. The whole variable domain, remainder taken from reference TRBV2 and TRBJ2-2, is EPEVTQTPSHQVTQMGQEVILRCVPISNHLYFYWYRQILGQKVEFLVSFYNNEISEKSEIFDDQFSVERPDGSNFTLKIRSTKLEDSAMYFCASSGPGGDTGELFFGEGSRLTVL.